What follows are 22 T cell receptor beta chains derived from one specimen sequenced in a study of shared clonotypes between healthy human individuals. Profiled with immunoSEQ multiplex PCR; TCRdb holds only in-frame clones, not every one. Of about 820,000 clones listed, around 93% are singletons. Terminally differentiated effector memory CD45RA+ cells were excluded by CCR7 positive selection of CD45RO-negative cells. Sequenced sample: naive CD8+ T cells sorted from blood. The receptors were sampled from a young man in good health.

A word on this clone: The junction shows a germline mismatch at one end, possibly a read error. V usage is TRBV25-1 and J usage is TRBJ1-3; D gene unclear. The CDR3 has 13 residues. Per germline, CDR1 MGHDK and CDR2 SYGVNS. The DNA for the CDR3 is TGTGCCAGCAGTGAATGGGCTGGACACACCATATATTTT. Translating gives CASSEWAGHTIYF.

This clone was detected a few times. This chain links TRBV11-2 with TRBJ1-2; 9 nucleotides align to TRBD1. The V gene's germline CDR1 is SGHAT and CDR2 FQNNGV. The CDR3 is 13 amino acids. Trimming took 1 base from V and 7 from J; bases not matched to a gene: 1. Here the CDR3 reads CASSLGTGVGYTF. The CDR3 DNA sequence: TGTGCCAGCAGCTTAGGGACAGGGGTTGGCTACACCTTC.

CDR3 sequence (DNA): TGTGCCAGCAGACACGACAGTTCTCAAGAGACCCAGTACTTC. Protein: CASRHDSSQETQYF. The chain uses TRBV28 and TRBJ2-5; TRBD1 is a possible D gene (5 bases). The length of the CDR3 is 14 residues. CDR1 and CDR2 from the germline V gene are MDHEN and SYDVKM. V gave up 6 bases and J gave up 2 bases, with 13 bases separating them.

The chain has TRBV6-1 and TRBJ2-2; D call uncertain. Per germline, CDR1 MNHNS and CDR2 SASEGT. The length of the CDR3 is 17 residues. V lost 4 bases and J 4 bases, leaving 19 bases between the germline ends. As DNA, the CDR3 is TGTGCCAGCAGTGGGCCCAGAGGAACCTTACCCACCGGGGAGCTGTTTTTT. It yields the protein CASSGPRGTLPTGELFF.

The gene calls are TRBV29-1 and TRBJ2-6; 9 bases are shared with TRBD1. Germline CDR1 SQVTM, CDR2 ANQGSEA. V shed 4 bases and J 6 bases; nucleotides not matched to a gene: 16. The CDR3 has 18 residues. The CDR3 DNA reads TGCAGCGTTGTCGTAGGGGGACAGGGATATCTGGAGGCCAACGTCCTGACTTTC. This sequence encodes CSVVVGGQGYLEANVLTF.

The chain recombines TRBV4-1 with TRBJ2-3; D ambiguous. Trimming removed 0 bases from V and 4 bases from J, with 8 bases in between. Per germline, CDR1 MGHRA and CDR2 YSYEKL. The CDR3 is 14 amino acids. The CDR3 DNA follows: TGCGCCAGCAGCCAAGATGGCCTAGCAGATACGCAGTATTTT. Its protein is CASSQDGLADTQYF.

The genes are TRBV15 and TRBJ2-6, with 7 bases lining up with TRBD2. Germline-derived CDR1 and CDR2 are LNHNV and YYDKDF (reference sequence). V shed 8 bases and J 1 base; nucleotides not matched to a gene: 2. The CDR3 contains 14 residues. CDR3 region: CATSGGSGANVLTF. The CDR3 nucleotides read TGTGCCACCTCCGGGGGGTCTGGGGCCAACGTCCTGACTTTC.

This chain links TRBV13 with TRBJ1-1; a possible D gene is TRBD1 (5 bases). This CDR3 comprises 14 residues. Germline V gene lookup returns CDR1 PRHDT and CDR2 FYEKMQ (reference sequence). V was pared by 5 bases and J by 10 bases, with 20 bases between. CDR3 DNA: TGTGCCAGCAGCATTAGGACACCGGGGCCCAGAGCTTTCTTT. It codes for CASSIRTPGPRAFF.

The chain recombines TRBV27 with TRBJ2-2; 9 positions agree with TRBD1. V lost 6 bases to trimming and J lost 4 bases; unmatched junction nucleotides: 6. The CDR3 contains 15 residues. Germline V CDR1 and CDR2: MNHEY, SMNVEV (reference sequence). CDR3 loop: CASRPGQGITGELFF. The CDR3 DNA reads as TGTGCCAGCAGACCGGGACAGGGTATCACCGGGGAGCTGTTTTTT.

V and J are TRBV7-9 and TRBJ2-5; 11 nucleotides match TRBD2. Germline values: CDR1 SEHNR, CDR2 FQNEAQ (reference sequence). The ends lost 4 bases at V and 1 base at J; junction bases unmatched: 14. The CDR3 loop spans 19 amino acids. The CDR3: CASSSPPRLAGLIQETQYF. DNA for the CDR3: TGTGCCAGCAGCTCCCCCCCCAGACTAGCGGGGTTAATCCAAGAGACCCAGTACTTC. Full variable domain (remainder filled in from reference TRBV7-9 and TRBJ2-5): DTGVSQNPRHKITKRGQNVTFRCDPISEHNRLYWYRQTLGQGPEFLTYFQNEAQLEKSRLLSDRFSAERPKGSFSTLEIQRTEQGDSAMYLCASSSPPRLAGLIQETQYFGPGTRLLVL.

V gene TRBV20-1 combines with J gene TRBJ2-1; tentatively, D is TRBD1 (5 bases). V gave up 2 bases and J gave up 8 bases, with 7 bases separating them. Germline loops: CDR1 DFQATT, CDR2 SNEGSKA (reference sequence). The CDR3 length is 11 residues. CDR3: CSARSGHEQFF. The DNA for the CDR3 is TGCAGTGCTAGATCAGGGCATGAGCAGTTCTTC.

V is TRBV7-9 and J is TRBJ2-7, with 7 positions matching TRBD2. Germline loops: CDR1 SEHNR, CDR2 FQNEAQ (reference sequence). Losses at the gene ends were 3 bases for V and 6 bases for J; bases not matched to a gene: 11. CDR3 length: 15 amino acids. CDR3 amino acids: CASSLPSGKHGEQYF. The CDR3 DNA follows: TGTGCCAGCAGCTTGCCCAGCGGGAAACACGGCGAGCAGTACTTC.

This clone was seen only once. This chain links TRBV7-9 with TRBJ1-2; the D gene is possibly TRBD1 (5 bases). The CDR3 extends over 13 amino acids. In germline, CDR1 is SEHNR, CDR2 FQNEAQ (reference sequence). Trimming shortened V by 5 bases and J by 4 bases, and 11 bases separated the two germline ends. The CDR3 sequence: CASSRGNGYGYTF. For the CDR3, the DNA is TGTGCCAGCAGCAGGGGAAACGGCTATGGCTACACCTTC.

The chain couples TRBV5-4 to TRBJ2-7, with a tentative D call TRBD2 (7 bases). The ends were cut back, 2 bases at V and 0 bases at J, with 15 bases in the middle. Looked up from germline, CDR1 is SGHNT and CDR2 is YYREEE (reference sequence). The CDR3 is 16 residues long. CDR3 region: CASSFGVGGDSYEQYF. CDR3 DNA: TGTGCCAGCAGCTTTGGCGTAGGGGGGGACTCCTACGAGCAGTACTTC.

V and J are TRBV7-9 and TRBJ2-7; TRBD2 matches 11 bases. This CDR3 is 14 amino acids long. The trim removed 5 bases at V and 5 bases at J, leaving 5 bases unmatched. Germline V CDR1 and CDR2: SEHNR, FQNEAQ (reference sequence). The DNA of the CDR3 is TGTGCCAGCAGCCAATCGACTAGCGGGAACGAGCAGTACTTC. Its protein is CASSQSTSGNEQYF.

The chain links TRBV28 to TRBJ2-7; D is uncertain. The CDR3 has 13 residues. From germline, CDR1 is MDHEN and CDR2 SYDVKM. The V gene lost 4 bases and the J gene lost 5 bases, with 12 bases spanning the gap. DNA for the CDR3: TGTGCCAGCAGTTCGTCATTGGCCCACGAGCAGTACTTC. Translated: CASSSSLAHEQYF. The variable domain in full, with the rest retrieved from reference TRBV28 and TRBJ2-7, is DVKVTQSSRYLVKRTGEKVFLECVQDMDHENMFWYRQDPGLGLRLIYFSYDVKMKEKGDIPEGYSVSREKKERFSLILESASTNQTSMYLCASSSSLAHEQYFGPGTRLTVT.

The chain has TRBV11-2 and TRBJ1-2, with D perhaps matching TRBD1 (6 bases). Germline CDR1 is SGHAT and CDR2 is FQNNGV. This CDR3 contains 15 residues. Deletions cut 5 bases from V and 0 bases from J, with 13 bases between. This CDR3 is CASSDRTVSNYGYTF. As DNA, the CDR3 is TGTGCCAGCAGCGACAGGACAGTATCTAACTATGGCTACACCTTC. The full variable domain, completed using reference TRBV11-2 and TRBJ1-2, is EAGVAQSPRYKIIEKRQSVAFWCNPISGHATLYWYQQILGQGPKLLIQFQNNGVVDDSQLPKDRFSAERLKGVDSTLKIQPAKLEDSAVYLCASSDRTVSNYGYTFGSGTRLTVV.

The V gene is TRBV27, the J gene TRBJ2-7, with a weak D call TRBD1 (6 bases). This CDR3 comprises 12 residues. Trimming shortened V by 10 bases and J by 5 bases, and 15 bases separated the two germline ends. The V gene's germline CDR1 is MNHEY and CDR2 SMNVEV (reference sequence). In DNA, the CDR3 is TGTGCCACAAAACAGGGCGTCAACGAGCAGTACTTC. Encoded protein: CATKQGVNEQYF.

The chain couples TRBV29-1 to TRBJ1-5; D ambiguous. V lost 4 bases and J 5 bases, leaving 3 bases between the germline ends. The CDR3 runs to 10 residues. In germline, CDR1 is SQVTM, CDR2 ANQGSEA. This chain's CDR3 is CSVGDQPQHF. For the CDR3, the DNA is TGCAGCGTTGGGGATCAGCCCCAGCATTTT. Complete variable domain (other parts from reference TRBV29-1 and TRBJ1-5): SAVISQKPSRDICQRGTSLTIQCQVDSQVTMMFWYRQQPGQSLTLIATANQGSEATYESGFVIDKFPISRPNLTFSTLTVSNMSPEDSSIYLCSVGDQPQHFGDGTRLSIL.

J is TRBJ2-7 and V is TRBV19, with TRBD2 matching over 7 bases. V dropped 5 bases and J dropped 2; count of bases not matched to a gene: 6. This CDR3 region has 14 residues. The germline V gene has CDR1 LNHDA and CDR2 SQIVND (reference sequence). CDR3: CASSLGEGPYEQYF. The CDR3 DNA reads TGTGCCAGTAGTTTGGGGGAGGGCCCCTACGAGCAGTACTTC.

On this clone: The sample carries other DNA sequences with the same CDR3. The chain has TRBV6-5 and TRBJ2-5; possible D gene TRBD1, 5 bases. The ends were cut back, 0 bases at V and 5 bases at J, with 10 bases in the middle. Germline CDR1 MNHEY, CDR2 SVGAGI. CDR3 length: 14 residues. In DNA, the CDR3 is TGTGCCAGCAGTTACTCCACAGGTGGGGAGACCCAGTACTTC. This gives the protein CASSYSTGGETQYF.

CDR3 bases: TGTGCCAGCAGTGCCCTCGGGACTAGTGCCTACGAGCAGTACTTC. Protein product: CASSALGTSAYEQYF. This chain uses TRBV27 with TRBJ2-7; 8 nucleotides align to TRBD2. Germline loops: CDR1 MNHEY, CDR2 SMNVEV (reference sequence). There are 15 residues in the CDR3. V shed 5 bases and J 2 bases; nucleotides not matched to a gene: 8.